The 23 T cell receptor beta chains below come from one sample, sequenced in a study of T cell changes during pregnancy in multiple sclerosis. TCRdb's table, derived via immunoSEQ multiplex PCR, lists solely in-frame clones and lacks some. The sample records fewer than 90,000 clones, about 93% being singletons. Sequenced here: peripheral blood, sampled after pregnancy. The receptor source for this set is a female donor in good health, enrolled as a control in a pregnancy study.

The rearrangement uses TRBV6-1 and TRBJ1-5; a possible D gene is TRBD1 (6 bases). V lost 10 bases and J lost 3, with 16 bases in between. Germline CDR1 reads MNHNS; CDR2 reads SASEGT. This CDR3 has 14 amino acids. The CDR3 DNA follows: TGTGCCACCAACAGGGTTTGGTACAATCAGCCCCAGCATTTT. Translating gives CATNRVWYNQPQHF.

This rearrangement joins TRBV21-1 to TRBJ2-2; the D call of TRBD1 is as the table states it, not checked on the DNA. TRBV21-1 is classified as a pseudogene. This CDR3 is 18 amino acids long. The CDR3 reads CASSKQGAETAYTGELFF. The CDR3 coding sequence is TGTGCCAGCAGCAAACAGGGGGCGGAAACAGCTTACACCGGGGAGCTGTTTTTT.

This rearrangement joins TRBV5-1 to TRBJ2-3; 8 nucleotides agree with TRBD1. Losses at the gene ends were 0 bases for V and 1 base for J; bases not matched to a gene: 7. The CDR3 length is 17 residues. The germline CDR1 and CDR2 sequences are SGHRS and YFSETQ. DNA of the CDR3: TGCGCCAGCAGCTTGGGCCTTTTGGGACAGGGCACAGATACGCAGTATTTT. Protein product: CASSLGLLGQGTDTQYF. Using reference TRBV5-1 and TRBJ2-3 for the parts outside the CDR3, the full variable domain is KAGVTQTPRYLIKTRGQQVTLSCSPISGHRSVSWYQQTPGQGLQFLFEYFSETQRNKGNFPGRFSGRQFSNSRSEMNVSTLELGDSALYLCASSLGLLGQGTDTQYFGPGTRLTVL.

To note about this clone: The identical CDR3 is also encoded by other nucleotide sequences in the sample. The gene calls are TRBV6-1 and TRBJ2-7, with D tentatively TRBD1 (6 bases). Germline values: CDR1 MNHNS, CDR2 SASEGT. The CDR3 sequence is 14 residues long. V lost 6 bases to trimming and J lost 1 base, with 13 bases between them. CDR3 protein: CASSPGTNSYEQYF. CDR3 in DNA: TGTGCCAGCAGCCCCGGGACAAATTCCTACGAGCAGTACTTC.

V gene TRBV10-3 combines with J gene TRBJ2-3; D unclear. The CDR3 totals 12 residues. Deletions cut 11 bases from V and 2 bases from J, with 11 bases between. Germline CDR1 ENHRY, CDR2 SYGVKD. The CDR3 DNA reads TGTGCCGCCTGTGGAGCCACAGATACGCAGTATTTT. Amino acids: CAACGATDTQYF.

The chain links TRBV2 to TRBJ2-5, with TRBD2 as a possible D gene (6 bases). Germline V gene lookup returns CDR1 SNHLY and CDR2 FYNNEI. The CDR3 has 14 amino acids. The germline V and J ends were trimmed by 4 bases and 5 bases, with 14 bases remaining between them. DNA for the CDR3: TGTGCCAGCAGTGGGGACGGGAGCAGGGAGACCCAGTACTTC. Translated, it gives CASSGDGSRETQYF.

The chain recombines TRBV19 with TRBJ1-1; 7 positions agree with TRBD1. The CDR3 is made up of 14 amino acids. V trimming: 4 bases; J trimming: 8 bases; junction bases outside the gene matches: 10. Germline lookup yields CDR1 LNHDA and CDR2 SQIVND (reference sequence). In DNA form, the CDR3 reads TGTGCCAGTAGTAGCGATCCAGGGGGAAGGGAAGCTTTCTTT. It translates to CASSSDPGGREAFF. Filled out from reference TRBV19 and TRBJ1-1, the complete variable domain reads DGGITQSPKYLFRKEGQNVTLSCEQNLNHDAMYWYRQDPGQGLRLIYYSQIVNDFQKGDIAEGYSVSREKKESFPLTVTSAQKNPTAFYLCASSSDPGGREAFFGQGTRLTVV.

V is TRBV5-1 and J is TRBJ2-1, with 9 bases fitting TRBD2. The CDR3 sequence is 14 residues long. Germline CDR1 reads SGHRS; CDR2 reads YFSETQ. The J segment lost 5 bases and the V segment lost 0 bases, leaving 0 bases of the junction unmatched. In DNA form, the CDR3 reads TGCGCCAGCAGCTTGGGACTAGCGGACAATGAGCAGTTCTTC. Its translation: CASSLGLADNEQFF. Drawing the rest from reference TRBV5-1 and TRBJ2-1, the complete variable domain is KAGVTQTPRYLIKTRGQQVTLSCSPISGHRSVSWYQQTPGQGLQFLFEYFSETQRNKGNFPGRFSGRQFSNSRSEMNVSTLELGDSALYLCASSLGLADNEQFFGPGTRLTVL.

This rearrangement joins TRBV21-1 to TRBJ2-1; TRBD2 is the table's D call and was not checked against the DNA. TRBV21-1 is marked as a pseudogene. This CDR3 comprises 15 residues. The chain's CDR3 is CASSKGSGTDNEQFF. The CDR3 DNA reads TGTGCCAGCAGCAAAGGGTCGGGAACGGACAATGAGCAGTTCTTC.

This chain uses TRBV7-2 with TRBJ1-5; the D gene is possibly TRBD1 (5 bases). The CDR3 contains 15 residues. CDR1 is SGHTA, CDR2 FQGNSA, per germline. V was clipped by 1 base and J by 5 bases, with 12 bases between them. The CDR3 protein is CASSLGAPGDQPQHF. The CDR3 nucleotides read TGTGCCAGCAGCTTAGGGGCCCCGGGGGATCAGCCCCAGCATTTT. The entire variable domain, with the rest obtained from reference TRBV7-2 and TRBJ1-5, is as follows: GAGVSQSPSNKVTEKGKDVELRCDPISGHTALYWYRQSLGQGLEFLIYFQGNSAPDKSGLPSDRFSAERTGGSVSTLTIQRTQQEDSAVYLCASSLGAPGDQPQHFGDGTRLSIL.

The chain employs TRBV6-4 and TRBJ2-1; no reliable D call. Per germline, CDR1 MRHNA and CDR2 SNTAGT. This CDR3 contains 14 residues. The V end lost 2 bases, the J end lost 6 bases, and 11 bases lay between the germline ends. The CDR3, as DNA: TGTGCCAGCAGTGACAGCCCAGGCATCAATGAGCAGTTCTTC. Translation: CASSDSPGINEQFF.

The count of this clone is one. The gene calls are TRBV6-1 and TRBJ2-3; tentatively, D is TRBD1 (5 bases). Trimming took off 2 bases at V and 3 bases at J, with 6 bases between the two ends. The CDR3 extends over 13 amino acids. CDR1 is MNHNS and CDR2 is SASEGT in the germline V gene. This chain's CDR3 is CASSERGTDTQYF. The DNA of the CDR3 is TGTGCCAGCAGTGAAAGGGGAACAGATACGCAGTATTTT.

This clone was observed a single time. The chain couples TRBV7-2 to TRBJ1-5; D ambiguous. The CDR3 is 14 residues long. V was shortened by 0 bases and J by 5 bases, with 8 bases between the two germline ends. The germline V gene encodes CDR1 SGHTA and CDR2 FQGNSA. The CDR3 loop is CASSLAAGDQPQHF. The CDR3, as DNA: TGTGCCAGCAGCTTAGCAGCGGGTGATCAGCCCCAGCATTTT.

The gene calls are TRBV30 and TRBJ2-7, with D possibly matching TRBD2 (5 bases). CDR3 size: 17 residues. V gave up 0 bases and J gave up 0 bases, with 18 bases separating them. From germline, CDR1 is GTSNPN and CDR2 SVGIG (reference sequence). CDR3 loop: CAWSVLVRSDSSYEQYF. The DNA of the CDR3 is TGTGCCTGGAGTGTACTAGTTCGGAGCGATAGCTCCTACGAGCAGTACTTC. The full variable domain, rest sourced from reference TRBV30 and TRBJ2-7, is SQTIHQWPATLVQPVGSPLSLECTVEGTSNPNLYWYRQAAGRGLQLLFYSVGIGQISSEVPQNLSASRPQDRQFILSSKKLLLSDSGFYLCAWSVLVRSDSSYEQYFGPGTRLTVT.

CDR3 DNA sequence: TGTGCCAGCAGCTTAGCAACAGGGCGAGCGACTGAAGCTTTCTTT. Protein: CASSLATGRATEAFF. The rearrangement links TRBV7-2 to TRBJ1-1, with D maybe TRBD1 (6 bases). This CDR3 comprises 15 residues. Trimming stripped 0 bases from V and 5 bases from J, with 13 bases between. Germline lookup yields CDR1 SGHTA and CDR2 FQGNSA.

The V gene is TRBV18, the J gene TRBJ2-1, with D possibly being TRBD1 (5 bases). CDR3 length equals 13 residues. Germline CDR1 reads KGHSH; CDR2 reads LQKENI. The ends were cut back, 3 bases at V and 9 bases at J, with 12 bases in the middle. DNA for the CDR3: TGTGCCAGCTCACCTTCAAAGGGGATTGAGCAGTTCTTC. This encodes CASSPSKGIEQFF.

This clone was recorded only once. The CDR3 region is CASSRHGNTEAFF. In DNA form, the CDR3 reads TGTGCCAGCAGCCGACATGGGAACACTGAAGCTTTCTTT. The rearrangement links TRBV27 to TRBJ1-1; D is undetermined. Deletions cut 6 bases from V and 1 base from J, with 9 bases between. Per germline, CDR1 MNHEY and CDR2 SMNVEV (reference sequence). This CDR3 spans 13 amino acids.

The table lists this clone with a few counts. The chain joins TRBV2 to TRBJ1-1; perhaps TRBD1 as D (6 bases). CDR3 length equals 12 residues. V was pared by 7 bases and J by 5 bases, with 11 bases between. CDR1 and CDR2 (germline): SNHLY, FYNNEI. CDR3 sequence (DNA): TGTGCCAGCACCCAGGGGAGAACTGAAGCTTTCTTT. The encoded protein is CASTQGRTEAFF.

This chain links TRBV16 with TRBJ2-2; no firm D call. This CDR3 spans 15 amino acids. V was clipped by 3 bases and J by 6 bases, with 14 bases between them. Looked up from germline, CDR1 is KGHSY and CDR2 is FQNENV. The CDR3 sequence is CASSQLDESAGELFF. In nucleotides, the CDR3 is TGTGCCAGCAGCCAGCTAGACGAGTCAGCCGGGGAGCTGTTTTTT. Full variable domain (remainder filled in from reference TRBV16 and TRBJ2-2): GEEVAQTPKHLVRGEGQKAKLYCAPIKGHSYVFWYQQVLKNEFKFLISFQNENVFDETGMPKERFSAKCLPNSPCSLEIQATKLEDSAVYFCASSQLDESAGELFFGEGSRLTVL.

The genes are TRBV29-1 and TRBJ2-7; 9 nucleotides align to TRBD1. J lost 3 bases, V lost 0 bases, and 3 bases had no gene match. Germline V gives CDR1 SQVTM, CDR2 ANQGSEA. The CDR3 totals 14 residues. The CDR3 region is CSVEDTGQGYEQYF. The CDR3 DNA follows: TGCAGCGTTGAAGATACGGGACAGGGCTACGAGCAGTACTTC.

The J gene is TRBJ1-1, the V gene TRBV5-1; tentatively, D is TRBD1 (6 bases). The V gene's germline CDR1 is SGHRS and CDR2 YFSETQ. Trimming took 2 bases from V and 5 from J, leaving 16 bases between them. The CDR3 totals 15 residues. The CDR3 nucleotides are TGCGCCAGCAGCTTTTTGACAGGTAGAACGACTGAAGCTTTCTTT. Its protein product is CASSFLTGRTTEAFF.

The chain combines TRBV4-1 with TRBJ2-1; 14 positions match TRBD2. This CDR3 contains 14 residues. Germline V CDR1 and CDR2: MGHRA, YSYEKL. V shed 5 bases and J 10 bases; nucleotides not matched to a gene: 4. The CDR3 spells CASSRLAGGPEQFF. CDR3 DNA sequence: TGCGCCAGCAGCAGACTAGCGGGAGGGCCGGAGCAGTTCTTC.

As for this clone: Sequence at one end of the junction differs from germline and may be a read error. This chain connects TRBV2 to TRBJ2-5; D is perhaps TRBD2 (6 bases). The CDR3 sequence is 12 residues long. The germline CDR1 and CDR2 sequences are SNHLY and FYNNEI. CDR3 in DNA: TGTGCCAGCAGCGAAGGGGCGGGGCCCCAGTACTTC. Residues: CASSEGAGPQYF. The entire variable domain, with the rest obtained from reference TRBV2 and TRBJ2-5, is as follows: EPEVTQTPSHQVTQMGQEVILRCVPISNHLYFYWYRQILGQKVEFLVSFYNNEISEKSEIFDDQFSVERPDGSNFTLKIRSTKLEDSAMYFCASSEGAGPQYFGPGTRLLVL.